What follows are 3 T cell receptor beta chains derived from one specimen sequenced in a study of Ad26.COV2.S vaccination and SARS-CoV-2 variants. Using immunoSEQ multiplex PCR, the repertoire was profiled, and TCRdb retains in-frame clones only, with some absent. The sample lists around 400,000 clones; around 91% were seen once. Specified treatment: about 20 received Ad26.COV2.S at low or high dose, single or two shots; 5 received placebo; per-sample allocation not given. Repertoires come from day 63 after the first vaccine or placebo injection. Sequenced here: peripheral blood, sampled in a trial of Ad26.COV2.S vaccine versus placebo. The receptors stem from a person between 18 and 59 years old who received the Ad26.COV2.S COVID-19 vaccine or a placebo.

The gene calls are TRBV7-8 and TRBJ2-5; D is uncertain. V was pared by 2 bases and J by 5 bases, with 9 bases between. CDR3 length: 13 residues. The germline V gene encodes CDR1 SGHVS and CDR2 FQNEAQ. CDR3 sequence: CASSLYYSETQYF. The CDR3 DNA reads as TGTGCCAGCAGCTTATATTATTCGGAGACCCAGTACTTC. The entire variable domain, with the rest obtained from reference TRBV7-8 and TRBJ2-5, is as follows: GAGVSQSPRYKVAKRGQDVALRCDPISGHVSLFWYQQALGQGPEFLTYFQNEAQLDKSGLPSDRFFAERPEGSVSTLKIQRTQQEDSAVYLCASSLYYSETQYFGPGTRLLVL.

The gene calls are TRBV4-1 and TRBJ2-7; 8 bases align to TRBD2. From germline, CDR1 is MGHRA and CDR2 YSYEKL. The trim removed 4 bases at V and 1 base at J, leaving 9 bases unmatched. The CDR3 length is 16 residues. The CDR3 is CASSRVSGRGSYEQYF. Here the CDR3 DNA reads TGCGCCAGCAGCCGCGTGAGCGGGAGAGGGTCCTACGAGCAGTACTTC.

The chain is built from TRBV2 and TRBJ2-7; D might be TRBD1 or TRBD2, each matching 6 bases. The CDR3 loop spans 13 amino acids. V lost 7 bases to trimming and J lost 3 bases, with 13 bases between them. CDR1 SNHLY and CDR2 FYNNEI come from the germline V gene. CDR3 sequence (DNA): TGTGCCAGCACCCAAGGGGGGTACTACGAGCAGTACTTC. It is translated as CASTQGGYYEQYF.